This TCR beta chain was observed in a study of T cells after posttransplantation cyclophosphamide. Overall study findings and caveats: Later blood repertoires were often dominated by clones from the donor CD8+ memory compartment.

About this clone: The target antigen is unknown.

The CDR3 has 16 amino acids. V trimming: 2 bases; J trimming: 4 bases; junction bases outside the gene matches: 3. Germline CDR1 reads MNHEY; CDR2 reads SMNVEV (reference sequence). The naive gate required viable CD3+CD4+ or CD3+CD8+ cells with CCR7+CD45RA+CD45RO-CD95-CD27+CD28+ phenotype. Peripheral blood was collected from the related graft donor on the marrow donation day. TCRdb keeps only in-frame clones here, not all; method: immunoSEQ multiplex PCR. This repertoire shows 31,000 or so clones, about 93% found once; its top ten account for about 0.25%. V usage is TRBV27 and J usage is TRBJ2-3; 13 bases map to TRBD2. The sequence was obtained from an older woman in good health, CMV-negative, and a related stem cell transplant donor. Sequenced sample: naive CD4+ T cells sorted from PBMCs. This CDR3 is CASSLGLAGDPDTQYF. Written as DNA, the CDR3 is TGTGCCAGCAGTTTAGGACTAGCGGGAGATCCAGATACGCAGTATTTT.